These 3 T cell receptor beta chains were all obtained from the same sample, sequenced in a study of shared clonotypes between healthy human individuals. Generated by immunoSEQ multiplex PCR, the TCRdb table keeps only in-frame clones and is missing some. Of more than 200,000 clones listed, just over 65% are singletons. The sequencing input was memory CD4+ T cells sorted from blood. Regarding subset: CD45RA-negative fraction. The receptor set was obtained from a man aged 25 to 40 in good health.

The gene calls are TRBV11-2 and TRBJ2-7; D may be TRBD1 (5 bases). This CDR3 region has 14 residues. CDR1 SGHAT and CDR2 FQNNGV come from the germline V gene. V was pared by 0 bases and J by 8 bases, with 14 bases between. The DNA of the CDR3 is TGTGCCAGCAGCTTAGATAGACTGGGGCAGCAGCAGTACTTC. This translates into CASSLDRLGQQQYF. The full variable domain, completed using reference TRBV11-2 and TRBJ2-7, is EAGVAQSPRYKIIEKRQSVAFWCNPISGHATLYWYQQILGQGPKLLIQFQNNGVVDDSQLPKDRFSAERLKGVDSTLKIQPAKLEDSAVYLCASSLDRLGQQQYFGPGTRLTVT.

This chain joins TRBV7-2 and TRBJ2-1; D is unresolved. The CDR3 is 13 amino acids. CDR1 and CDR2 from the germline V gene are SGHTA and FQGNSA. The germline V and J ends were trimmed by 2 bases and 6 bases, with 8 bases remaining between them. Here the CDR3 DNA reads TGTGCCAGCAGCTTAAGCAGTCTCAATGAGCAGTTCTTC. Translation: CASSLSSLNEQFF. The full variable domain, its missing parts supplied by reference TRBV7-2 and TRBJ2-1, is GAGVSQSPSNKVTEKGKDVELRCDPISGHTALYWYRQSLGQGLEFLIYFQGNSAPDKSGLPSDRFSAERTGGSVSTLTIQRTQQEDSAVYLCASSLSSLNEQFFGPGTRLTVL.

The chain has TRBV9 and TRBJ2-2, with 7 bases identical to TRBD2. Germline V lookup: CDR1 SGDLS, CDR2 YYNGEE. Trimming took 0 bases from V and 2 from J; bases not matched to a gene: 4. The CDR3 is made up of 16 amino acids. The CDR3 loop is CASSVVPGGNTGELFF. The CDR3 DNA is TGTGCCAGCAGCGTAGTACCGGGAGGTAACACCGGGGAGCTGTTTTTT.